The 22 T cell receptor beta chains given below trace back to one sample, sequenced in a study of T cell responses to AZD1222 COVID-19 vaccine. Produced via immunoSEQ multiplex PCR; TCRdb's table is partial and in-frame only. The sample has roughly 100,000 clones; 82% are singletons. This specimen consisted of peripheral blood, obtained on day 0 of AZD1222 vaccination. The receptors were sampled from an adult in good health.

The V and J genes are TRBV6-2 or TRBV6-3 and TRBJ1-1; D remains unclear. Trimming removed 0 bases at V and 6 bases at J, with 14 bases between. CDR1 is MNHEY, CDR2 SVGEGT, per germline. The length of the CDR3 is 15 residues. CDR3 in amino acids: CASSYSRMRLSEAFF. CDR3 sequence (DNA): TGTGCCAGCAGTTACTCTCGGATGAGGCTCTCTGAAGCTTTCTTT.

This rearrangement joins TRBV5-5 to TRBJ2-5; maybe TRBD1 (6 bases). V was clipped by 4 bases and J by 5 bases, with 12 bases between them. This CDR3 has 13 residues. Per the germline V gene, CDR1 is SGHKS and CDR2 is YYEKEE (reference sequence). The CDR3 reads CASSIRQDETQYF. DNA for the CDR3: TGTGCCAGCAGCATTCGACAGGATGAGACCCAGTACTTC.

The chain joins TRBV4-1 to TRBJ2-3; 8 bases match TRBD2. Looked up from germline, CDR1 is MGHRA and CDR2 is YSYEKL. The CDR3 has 17 residues. V shed 2 bases and J 4 bases; nucleotides not matched to a gene: 11. The chain's CDR3 is CASSQLDPGGPSDTQYF. CDR3 coding DNA: TGCGCCAGCAGCCAATTGGACCCGGGGGGGCCTTCAGATACGCAGTATTTT.

The chain is built from TRBV5-1 and TRBJ1-2; 8 bases agree with TRBD1. Germline loops: CDR1 SGHRS, CDR2 YFSETQ. V trimming: 4 bases; J trimming: 4 bases; junction bases outside the gene matches: 9. The CDR3 is made up of 15 amino acids. DNA of the CDR3: TGCGCCAGCAGCAATGGACAGGGAAGGGCCTATGGCTACACCTTC. Translation: CASSNGQGRAYGYTF.

The V gene is TRBV4-2, the J gene TRBJ2-3; 8 bases align to TRBD1. Trimming at V came to 4 bases and at J to 4 bases, leaving 4 bases not matched to a gene. Germline V gene sequence: CDR1 LGHNA, CDR2 YNFKEQ. The CDR3 covers 14 residues. CDR3 region: CASSPRTGPDTQYF. CDR3 DNA: TGTGCCAGCAGCCCGCGGACAGGGCCAGATACGCAGTATTTT.

The rearrangement joins TRBV18 to TRBJ1-1; D not resolved. CDR1 is KGHSH and CDR2 is LQKENI in the germline V gene. The V end was cut by 4 bases, the J end by 8 bases, with 14 bases between. This CDR3 has 13 amino acids. CDR3 amino acids: CASSQGISTEAFF. CDR3 sequence (DNA): TGTGCCAGCTCACAAGGTATCAGCACAGAAGCTTTCTTT.

This rearrangement joins TRBV7-2 to TRBJ2-7; 10 nucleotides match TRBD2. The length of the CDR3 is 16 residues. V lost 5 bases and J lost 2; bases outside the gene matches: 9. Germline assignment: CDR1 SGHTA and CDR2 FQGNSA. CDR3 loop: CASSAGLANPTYEQYF. The CDR3 DNA sequence: TGTGCCAGCAGCGCGGGACTAGCGAACCCTACCTACGAGCAGTACTTC.

V gene TRBV19 combines with J gene TRBJ1-1; D gene uncertain. The CDR3 spans 11 residues. V lost 5 bases to trimming and J lost 5 bases, with 6 bases between them. Germline loops: CDR1 LNHDA, CDR2 SQIVND (reference sequence). The CDR3 bases are TGTGCCAGTAGTGAGGCAACTGAAGCTTTCTTT. It is translated as CASSEATEAFF. Using reference TRBV19 and TRBJ1-1 for the parts outside the CDR3, the full variable domain is DGGITQSPKYLFRKEGQNVTLSCEQNLNHDAMYWYRQDPGQGLRLIYYSQIVNDFQKGDIAEGYSVSREKKESFPLTVTSAQKNPTAFYLCASSEATEAFFGQGTRLTVV.

This chain uses TRBV20-1 with TRBJ1-2; TRBD1 is a possible D gene (6 bases). This CDR3 is 11 amino acids long. CDR1 is DFQATT and CDR2 is SNEGSKA in the germline V gene (reference sequence). The germline V and J ends were trimmed by 8 bases and 7 bases, with 14 bases remaining between them. This CDR3 reads CSTRYRVGYTF. The CDR3 DNA is TGCAGTACACGATACAGGGTTGGCTACACCTTC.

CDR3: CASSQDSSGRTGELFF. The CDR3 region has the DNA TGCGCCAGCAGCCAAGACTCGAGTGGGCGAACCGGGGAGCTGTTTTTT. The rearrangement joins TRBV4-1 to TRBJ2-2; D is unclear. V lost 0 bases and J lost 5, with 13 bases in between. Germline V CDR1 and CDR2: MGHRA, YSYEKL. CDR3 length equals 16 residues.

This clone occurred once. The chain combines TRBV11-2 with TRBJ1-2; 10 bases are shared with TRBD1. The CDR3 totals 16 residues. V lost 4 bases, J lost 3 bases, and 8 bases stayed unmatched. Germline V CDR1 and CDR2: SGHAT, FQNNGV. CDR3 in amino acids: CASSYLTGGHYYGYTF. The CDR3 DNA reads TGTGCCAGCAGCTACTTGACAGGGGGCCATTACTATGGCTACACCTTC.

The chain links TRBV23-1 to TRBJ2-5; TRBD1 aligns across 7 bases. TRBV23-1 is treated as an ORF (open reading frame) with a function not yet certain. This CDR3 is built from 14 residues. V shed 4 bases, J shed 2 bases, and the junction held 4 bases outside the gene matches. The CDR3 region is CASSPPGQQETQYF. CDR3 bases: TGCGCCAGCAGTCCGCCGGGACAGCAAGAGACCCAGTACTTC.

This clone came up once. The rearrangement joins TRBV6-1 to TRBJ2-3; tentatively, D is TRBD2 (5 bases). Germline assignment: CDR1 MNHNS and CDR2 SASEGT. V was pared by 2 bases and J by 4 bases, with 16 bases between. This CDR3 contains 16 residues. CDR3 in amino acids: CASSERTGPKADTQYF. CDR3 nucleotides: TGTGCCAGCAGTGAACGGACTGGACCCAAGGCAGATACGCAGTATTTT.

This rearrangement joins TRBV5-5 to TRBJ2-7; TRBD1 aligns across 9 bases. Germline CDR1 reads SGHKS; CDR2 reads YYEKEE (reference sequence). The CDR3 extends over 18 amino acids. V gave up 1 base and J gave up 2 bases; unmatched junction bases: 13. In DNA form, the CDR3 reads TGTGCCAGCAGCTTGTTAATACAGGGGGCATCTTTCCCCTACGAGCAGTACTTC. This codes for CASSLLIQGASFPYEQYF.

The chain carries TRBV6-5 and TRBJ2-7; 10 nucleotides match TRBD1. With 9 bases clipped from V and 2 bases from J, the junction kept 10 bases outside the gene matches. CDR3 size: 15 residues. CDR1 MNHEY and CDR2 SVGAGI come from the germline V gene. The CDR3 sequence is CASQLGTGDTYEQYF. DNA for the CDR3: TGTGCCAGTCAGCTGGGGACAGGGGACACCTACGAGCAGTACTTC.

V gene TRBV7-9 combines with J gene TRBJ2-1, with D hard to call. This CDR3 comprises 15 residues. Between the trimmed V and J ends, which lost 2 bases and 3 bases, there was a span of 11 bases. Germline-derived CDR1 and CDR2 are SEHNR and FQNEAQ (reference sequence). The CDR3 spells CASSLWVADYNEQFF. CDR3 DNA: TGTGCCAGCAGCTTATGGGTTGCCGACTACAATGAGCAGTTCTTC. Using reference TRBV7-9 and TRBJ2-1 for the parts outside the CDR3, the full variable domain is DTGVSQNPRHKITKRGQNVTFRCDPISEHNRLYWYRQTLGQGPEFLTYFQNEAQLEKSRLLSDRFSAERPKGSFSTLEIQRTEQGDSAMYLCASSLWVADYNEQFFGPGTRLTVL.

The genes are TRBV7-9 and TRBJ2-1; 9 bases align to TRBD2. V was clipped by 3 bases and J by 5 bases; unmatched bases: 5. Germline V gene data show CDR1 as SEHNR and CDR2 as FQNEAQ (reference sequence). The CDR3 is 15 residues long. The CDR3 nucleotides read TGTGCCAGCAGCTTCGGCGGGGGGGCACACAATGAGCAGTTCTTC. Translated: CASSFGGGAHNEQFF.

This chain uses TRBV19 with TRBJ2-7; 9 bases align to TRBD2. V shed 5 bases and J 4 bases; nucleotides not matched to a gene: 9. CDR1 is LNHDA and CDR2 is SQIVND in the germline V gene (reference sequence). This CDR3 has 15 amino acids. The CDR3 protein is CASSSNSGGGYEQYF. CDR3 in DNA: TGTGCCAGTAGTTCAAATAGCGGGGGTGGATACGAGCAGTACTTC.

The chain links TRBV12-3 or TRBV12-4 to TRBJ1-2; D uncertain. The CDR3 spans 12 residues. The V end was cut by 4 bases, the J end by 8 bases, with 11 bases between. CDR3 loop: CASSSGLGGYTF. The CDR3 DNA is TGTGCCAGCAGTTCTGGGTTAGGGGGCTACACCTTC.

The chain combines TRBV10-3 with TRBJ2-1; 11 bases fit TRBD1. Trimming at V came to 8 bases and at J to 1 base, leaving 10 bases not matched to a gene. The germline V gene has CDR1 ENHRY and CDR2 SYGVKD. The CDR3 loop spans 17 amino acids. CDR3 nucleotides: TGTGCCATCGGCCGGGACAGGGGGGTTCGGTCCTACAATGAGCAGTTCTTC. Residues: CAIGRDRGVRSYNEQFF.

The CDR3 region is CASSLAEGDYGYTF. The CDR3 DNA reads TGTGCCAGCTCACTGGCAGAGGGTGACTATGGCTACACCTTC. The chain couples TRBV18 to TRBJ1-2; D gene uncertain. CDR1 is KGHSH and CDR2 is LQKENI in the germline V gene. This CDR3 region has 14 residues. Between the trimmed V and J ends, which lost 4 bases and 3 bases, there was a span of 12 bases.

This clone was picked up one time. The V and J genes are TRBV5-1 and TRBJ2-1, with D possibly being TRBD1 or TRBD2 (5 bases each). The CDR3 is 15 residues long. Germline CDR1 reads SGHRS; CDR2 reads YFSETQ. V lost 2 bases and J lost 5, with 14 bases in between. CDR3 coding DNA: TGCGCCAGCAGCTTAGGGACGGGATCTGACAATGAGCAGTTCTTC. Translation: CASSLGTGSDNEQFF. Looking up the rest from reference TRBV5-1 and TRBJ2-1 gives the full variable domain: KAGVTQTPRYLIKTRGQQVTLSCSPISGHRSVSWYQQTPGQGLQFLFEYFSETQRNKGNFPGRFSGRQFSNSRSEMNVSTLELGDSALYLCASSLGTGSDNEQFFGPGTRLTVL.